Following are 27 T cell receptor beta chains from one sample sequenced in a study of radiotherapy plus CTLA-4 blockade in lung cancer. Profiled with immunoSEQ multiplex PCR; TCRdb holds only in-frame clones, not every one. The sample holds fewer than 40,000 clones, 70% to 85% seen once. This sample comprised peripheral blood, obtained from a patient treated with radiotherapy plus ipilimumab. These receptors were collected from a human donor with non-small cell lung cancer who had stable disease on radiotherapy plus ipilimumab.

DNA for the CDR3: TGTGCCAGCAGCCAACCCACTAGCGGGTACTACAATGAGCAGTTCTTC. This translates into CASSQPTSGYYNEQFF. The V call is TRBV14, the J call TRBJ2-1, with TRBD2 identical over 9 bases. Germline-derived CDR1 and CDR2 are SGHDN and FVKESK. This CDR3 region has 16 residues. Trimming removed 2 bases from V and 3 bases from J; junction bases left unmatched: 5.

The chain links TRBV10-1 to TRBJ2-5; 9 bases are a match to TRBD2. CDR3 length: 15 residues. V lost 2 bases to trimming and J lost 4 bases; unmatched junction nucleotides: 5. Germline V lookup: CDR1 WNHNN, CDR2 SYGVQD (reference sequence). CDR3 residues: CASSETSGWGETQYF. The CDR3 DNA reads TGCGCCAGCAGTGAGACTAGCGGGTGGGGAGAGACCCAGTACTTC.

The rearrangement links TRBV19 to TRBJ1-1; no clear D. V lost 2 bases to trimming and J lost 1 base, with 5 bases between them. The CDR3 covers 13 residues. Germline-derived CDR1 and CDR2 are LNHDA and SQIVND (reference sequence). The CDR3, as DNA: TGTGCCAGTAGTATATCAGCGAACACTGAAGCTTTCTTT. Translating it yields CASSISANTEAFF. The full variable domain, completed using reference TRBV19 and TRBJ1-1, is DGGITQSPKYLFRKEGQNVTLSCEQNLNHDAMYWYRQDPGQGLRLIYYSQIVNDFQKGDIAEGYSVSREKKESFPLTVTSAQKNPTAFYLCASSISANTEAFFGQGTRLTVV.

The J gene is TRBJ2-7, the V gene TRBV2; TRBD1 is a possible D gene (5 bases). Trimming took 6 bases from V and 5 from J, leaving 17 bases between them. Germline CDR1 reads SNHLY; CDR2 reads FYNNEI. The CDR3 length is 14 residues. For the CDR3, the DNA is TGTGCCAGCAGATCCCTGCAGGGTAGCCACGAGCAGTACTTC. Its protein is CASRSLQGSHEQYF.

The CDR3 sequence: CASSFFGMNTEAFF. CDR3 DNA sequence: TGTGCCAGCAGCTTCTTTGGGATGAACACTGAAGCTTTCTTT. This chain connects TRBV5-4 to TRBJ1-1; no clear D gene. Trimming cost V 2 bases and J 0 bases, with 8 bases left between them. Germline V lookup: CDR1 SGHNT, CDR2 YYREEE (reference sequence). The CDR3 is 14 residues long.

V gene TRBV27 combines with J gene TRBJ2-1; 7 bases align to TRBD1. Unmatched junction bases numbered 23, after V lost 9 bases and J lost 3 bases. The CDR3 covers 19 residues. CDR1 MNHEY and CDR2 SMNVEV come from the germline V gene (reference sequence). The CDR3 region has the DNA TGTGCCAGGCGTCCTGCCAGCAGTTTAACCGGGACAGTCTACAATGAGCAGTTCTTC. This encodes CARRPASSLTGTVYNEQFF.

A single count supports this clone. The chain employs TRBV5-1 and TRBJ1-1; D is unclear. Trimming pared 3 bases from V and 7 bases from J, leaving 10 bases between. The V gene's germline CDR1 is SGHRS and CDR2 YFSETQ. This CDR3 region has 12 residues. DNA for the CDR3: TGCGCCAGCAGCTCGGACGATTTTGAAGCTTTCTTT. Residues: CASSSDDFEAFF.

On this clone itself: This specimen includes other DNA sequences encoding the same CDR3. This chain joins TRBV6-5 and TRBJ1-2, with a weak D call TRBD1 (6 bases). V dropped 0 bases and J dropped 5 bases, with 16 bases sitting between them. CDR3 size: 16 residues. CDR1 and CDR2 (germline): MNHEY, SVGAGI. The CDR3 sequence is CASSYSGGGGGYGYTF. The DNA for the CDR3 is TGTGCCAGCAGTTACTCGGGGGGGGGCGGTGGGTATGGCTACACCTTC.

By share, this clone counts as medium-sized (0.01 to 0.1%). The chain links TRBV5-4 to TRBJ2-5; tentatively, D is TRBD2 (5 bases). Germline lookup yields CDR1 SGHNT and CDR2 YYREEE (reference sequence). V dropped 1 base and J dropped 0 bases, with 10 bases sitting between them. This CDR3 region has 15 residues. The CDR3 DNA sequence: TGTGCCAGCAGCTTGCTAGCAGGCAACCAAGAGACCCAGTACTTC. Translated: CASSLLAGNQETQYF.

The DNA for the CDR3 is TGTGCCAGTAGTGGAACGGATACAGATACGCAGTATTTT. It translates to CASSGTDTDTQYF. The chain employs TRBV19 and TRBJ2-3, with D uncertain. This CDR3 is built from 13 residues. V lost 5 bases, J lost 3 bases, and 9 bases lay in between. Germline CDR1 and CDR2: LNHDA and SQIVND (reference sequence).

The chain is built from TRBV6-5 and TRBJ2-7; D gene unclear. The V end lost 8 bases, the J end lost 2 bases, and 10 bases lay between the germline ends. The germline V gene encodes CDR1 MNHEY and CDR2 SVGAGI. CDR3 length: 12 residues. The CDR3 coding sequence is TGTGCCAGCTCCCATGGCCCCTACGAGCAGTACTTC. Its translation: CASSHGPYEQYF.

This sequence joins TRBV11-2 and TRBJ1-2, with D tentatively TRBD1 (6 bases). Trimming left V 4 bases short and J 6 bases short, with 15 bases between. CDR3 length: 14 amino acids. The germline V gene encodes CDR1 SGHAT and CDR2 FQNNGV. The CDR3 protein is CASSSQTGGHGYTF. The CDR3 DNA is TGTGCCAGCAGCTCCCAGACAGGTGGACATGGCTACACCTTC.

This clone has more than one count but fewer than ten. The J gene is TRBJ1-2, the V gene TRBV9, with 8 nucleotides matching TRBD1. This CDR3 is built from 14 residues. Germline V gene data show CDR1 as SGDLS and CDR2 as YYNGEE. V lost 0 bases to trimming and J lost 2 bases; unmatched junction nucleotides: 0. CDR3 protein: CASSVDRGNYGYTF. The CDR3 DNA follows: TGTGCCAGCAGCGTAGACAGGGGGAACTATGGCTACACCTTC.

This clone has a handful of counts. V and J are TRBV6-5 and TRBJ2-5; D gene unclear. Between the trimmed V and J ends, which lost 5 bases and 2 bases, there was a span of 9 bases. The CDR3 spans 13 residues. The V gene's germline CDR1 is MNHEY and CDR2 SVGAGI. The CDR3 coding sequence is TGTGCCAGCAGTCCACTCACGCAAGAGACCCAGTACTTC. Amino acid sequence: CASSPLTQETQYF.

The chain combines TRBV7-8 with TRBJ1-2; a weak D match, TRBD1 (5 bases). Germline V gene lookup returns CDR1 SGHVS and CDR2 FQNEAQ. The germline V and J ends were trimmed by 1 base and 7 bases, with 13 bases remaining between them. The CDR3 sequence is 14 residues long. CDR3 bases: TGTGCCAGCAGCTTAGGACAGCCTCTGGGTGGCTACACCTTC. Protein product: CASSLGQPLGGYTF.

The V gene is TRBV4-2, the J gene TRBJ2-4, with TRBD1 identical over 10 bases. The CDR3 runs 17 residues. Per germline, CDR1 LGHNA and CDR2 YNFKEQ. V shed 0 bases, J shed 13 bases, and the junction held 15 bases outside the gene matches. CDR3 loop: CASSQELGGQGQGIQYF. As DNA, the CDR3 is TGTGCCAGCAGCCAAGAATTGGGAGGGCAGGGACAGGGGATCCAGTACTTC.

This clone appeared once. An end of the junction differs from the germline gene, which may be a read error. V gene TRBV5-8 combines with J gene TRBJ1-2; D may be TRBD1 (6 bases). The V gene's germline CDR1 is SGHTS and CDR2 YDEGEE. There are 14 residues in the CDR3. CDR3 loop: CASSKTGFGYGHTF. In DNA, the CDR3 is TGTGCCAGCAGCAAAACAGGGTTCGGCTATGGCCACACCTTC.

Only a few counts were recorded for this clone. V is TRBV4-2 and J is TRBJ2-3; weak D call: TRBD2 (6 bases). Deletions cut 4 bases from V and 3 bases from J, with 14 bases between. The CDR3 totals 15 residues. The germline gives CDR1 LGHNA, CDR2 YNFKEQ. The CDR3 DNA sequence: TGTGCCAGCAGCCCGCAGGGCCGGGAGACAGATACGCAGTATTTT. Amino acids: CASSPQGRETDTQYF.

The CDR3 DNA reads TGCAGTGCTAGCCGCGGACTGGCCGAGTTCTTC. It encodes CSASRGLAEFF. The chain couples TRBV20-1 to TRBJ2-1, with a possible D match to TRBD2 (5 bases). Germline assignment: CDR1 DFQATT and CDR2 SNEGSKA (reference sequence). The CDR3 loop spans 11 amino acids. V was clipped by 3 bases and J by 14 bases, with 14 bases between them.

The rearrangement joins TRBV6-5 to TRBJ1-6; 9 nucleotides agree with TRBD1. Germline loops: CDR1 MNHEY, CDR2 SVGAGI. V trimming: 6 bases; J trimming: 8 bases; junction bases outside the gene matches: 8. The CDR3 covers 15 residues. The CDR3 region has the DNA TGTGCCAGCAGGTTAGGGACAGGGTCATATTCACCCCTCCACTTT. It translates to CASRLGTGSYSPLHF.

This clone occurred a few times. The chain is built from TRBV7-8 and TRBJ2-7; a weak D match, TRBD1 (6 bases). This CDR3 is built from 15 residues. Germline CDR1 SGHVS, CDR2 FQNEAQ. Trimming removed 1 base from V and 2 bases from J, with 12 bases in between. CDR3 coding DNA: TGTGCCAGCAGCTTAGGTCTACAGGGACCCTACGAGCAGTACTTC. Amino acids: CASSLGLQGPYEQYF.

V is TRBV13 and J is TRBJ1-1, with no clear D. Germline lookup yields CDR1 PRHDT and CDR2 FYEKMQ (reference sequence). V lost 0 bases and J 1 base, leaving 12 bases between the germline ends. The CDR3 runs to 16 residues. CDR3 sequence: CASSLGAGRTNTEAFF. Written as DNA, the CDR3 is TGTGCCAGCAGCTTAGGCGCTGGACGGACGAACACTGAAGCTTTCTTT.

V usage is TRBV27 and J usage is TRBJ1-6; tentative D call: TRBD1 (6 bases). With 2 bases removed from V and 6 bases from J, the gap between germline ends came to 26 bases. The germline V gene encodes CDR1 MNHEY and CDR2 SMNVEV (reference sequence). This CDR3 has 20 amino acids. Written as DNA, the CDR3 is TGTGCCAGCAGTTTAATTGTTGGGAATAGCCCAGGGGTAGGTAATTCACCCCTCCACTTT. Amino acids: CASSLIVGNSPGVGNSPLHF.

About this clone itself: Other DNA sequences of this sample code for an identical CDR3. The chain links TRBV19 to TRBJ1-4, with D uncertain. The germline gives CDR1 LNHDA, CDR2 SQIVND (reference sequence). The V end was cut by 3 bases, the J end by 4 bases, with 9 bases between. CDR3 length equals 14 residues. CDR3 loop: CASSIGQYNEKLFF. CDR3 DNA: TGTGCCAGTAGTATTGGGCAGTATAATGAAAAACTGTTTTTT. Looking up the rest from reference TRBV19 and TRBJ1-4 gives the full variable domain: DGGITQSPKYLFRKEGQNVTLSCEQNLNHDAMYWYRQDPGQGLRLIYYSQIVNDFQKGDIAEGYSVSREKKESFPLTVTSAQKNPTAFYLCASSIGQYNEKLFFGSGTQLSVL.

This clone was seen a few times. The chain combines TRBV2 with TRBJ1-2; the D is unclear. The CDR3 loop spans 15 amino acids. CDR1 and CDR2 from the germline V gene are SNHLY and FYNNEI. V lost 6 bases and J lost 1, with 15 bases in between. The CDR3 loop is CASRGPERDNYGYTF. The CDR3 DNA is TGTGCCAGCAGAGGACCCGAGAGGGATAACTATGGCTACACCTTC.

The sample holds a few counts of this clone. The chain joins TRBV25-1 to TRBJ1-5; D is unclear. This CDR3 is 13 amino acids long. Looked up from germline, CDR1 is MGHDK and CDR2 is SYGVNS. The V gene lost 1 base and the J gene lost 4 bases, with 5 bases spanning the gap. The CDR3 spells CASSESGNQPQHF. The CDR3 DNA sequence: TGTGCCAGCAGTGAATCGGGGAATCAGCCCCAGCATTTT.

The chain is built from TRBV5-6 and TRBJ2-7, with 15 bases identical to TRBD2. Germline V gene lookup returns CDR1 SGHDT and CDR2 YYEEEE. The CDR3 has 17 residues. The V segment lost 4 bases and the J segment 3 bases; nucleotides outside the gene matches: 8. The DNA of the CDR3 is TGTGCCAGCAGCAGGACTAGCGGGGGGGCAGGGATCTACGAGCAGTACTTC. It specifies CASSRTSGGAGIYEQYF.